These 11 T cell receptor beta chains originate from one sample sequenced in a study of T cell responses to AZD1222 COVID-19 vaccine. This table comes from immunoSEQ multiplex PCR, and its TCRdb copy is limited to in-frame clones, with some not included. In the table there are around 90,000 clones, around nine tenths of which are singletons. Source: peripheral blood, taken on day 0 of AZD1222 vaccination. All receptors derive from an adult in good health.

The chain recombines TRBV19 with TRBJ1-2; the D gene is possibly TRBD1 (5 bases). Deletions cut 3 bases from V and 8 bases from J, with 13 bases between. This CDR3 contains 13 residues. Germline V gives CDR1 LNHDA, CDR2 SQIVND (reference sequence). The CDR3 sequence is CASSIPQGQGYTF. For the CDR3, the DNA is TGTGCCAGTAGTATCCCGCAGGGTCAGGGCTACACCTTC.

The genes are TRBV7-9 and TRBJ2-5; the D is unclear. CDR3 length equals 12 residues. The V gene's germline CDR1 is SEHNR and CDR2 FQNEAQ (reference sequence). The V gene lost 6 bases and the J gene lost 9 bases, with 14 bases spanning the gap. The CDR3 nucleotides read TGTGCCAGCAGTTCCGACCTAAGGGCCCAGTACTTC. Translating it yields CASSSDLRAQYF.

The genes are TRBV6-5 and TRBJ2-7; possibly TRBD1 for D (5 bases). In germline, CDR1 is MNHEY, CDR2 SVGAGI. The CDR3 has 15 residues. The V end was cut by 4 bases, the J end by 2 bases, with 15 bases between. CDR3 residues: CASSSFPGNTYEQYF. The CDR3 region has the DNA TGTGCCAGCAGTTCTTTCCCAGGGAATACCTACGAGCAGTACTTC.

The CDR3 sequence: CASSTGGFGELFF. In DNA, the CDR3 is TGTGCCAGCTCGACCGGTGGCTTTGGGGAGCTGTTTTTT. V usage is TRBV5-5 and J usage is TRBJ2-2, with unresolved D. Trimming cost V 7 bases and J 8 bases, with 15 bases left between them. This CDR3 spans 13 amino acids. Germline loops: CDR1 SGHKS, CDR2 YYEKEE (reference sequence). The whole variable domain, filled in from reference TRBV5-5 and TRBJ2-2, reads DAGVTQSPTHLIKTRGQQVTLRCSPISGHKSVSWYQQVLGQGPQFIFQYYEKEERGRGNFPDRFSARQFPNYSSELNVNALLLGDSALYLCASSTGGFGELFFGEGSRLTVL.

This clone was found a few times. Here the CDR3 DNA reads TGTGCCAGCAGCCAAGGGGATGCGGGGGCAAACCAGCCCCAGCATTTT. Protein: CASSQGDAGANQPQHF. The chain couples TRBV3-1 (or the pseudogene TRBV3-2) to TRBJ1-5; D possibly corresponds to TRBD1 (6 bases). V was cut by 1 base and J by 7 bases, with 17 bases left in between. The CDR3 loop spans 16 amino acids. Germline lookup yields CDR1 LGHDT and CDR2 YNNKEL (reference sequence).

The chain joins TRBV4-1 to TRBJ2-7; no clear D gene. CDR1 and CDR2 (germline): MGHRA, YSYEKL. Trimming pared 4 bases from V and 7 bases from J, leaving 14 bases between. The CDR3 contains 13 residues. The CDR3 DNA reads TGCGCCAGCAGCCCCGGACCAAGGTGGGAGCAGTACTTC. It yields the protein CASSPGPRWEQYF.

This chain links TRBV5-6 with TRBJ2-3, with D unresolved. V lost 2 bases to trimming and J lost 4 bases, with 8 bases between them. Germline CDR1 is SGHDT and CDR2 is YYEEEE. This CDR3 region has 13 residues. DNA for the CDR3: TGTGCCAGCAGCTTCTGGGGTTCAGATACGCAGTATTTT. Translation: CASSFWGSDTQYF. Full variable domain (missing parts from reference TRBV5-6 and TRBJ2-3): DAGVTQSPTHLIKTRGQQVTLRCSPKSGHDTVSWYQQALGQGPQFIFQYYEEEERQRGNFPDRFSGHQFPNYSSELNVNALLLGDSALYLCASSFWGSDTQYFGPGTRLTVL.

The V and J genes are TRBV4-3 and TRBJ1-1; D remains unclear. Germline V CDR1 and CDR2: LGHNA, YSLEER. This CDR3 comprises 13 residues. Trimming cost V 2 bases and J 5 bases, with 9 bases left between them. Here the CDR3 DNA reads TGCGCCAGCAGCCAACGGGGAGATACTGAAGCTTTCTTT. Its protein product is CASSQRGDTEAFF.

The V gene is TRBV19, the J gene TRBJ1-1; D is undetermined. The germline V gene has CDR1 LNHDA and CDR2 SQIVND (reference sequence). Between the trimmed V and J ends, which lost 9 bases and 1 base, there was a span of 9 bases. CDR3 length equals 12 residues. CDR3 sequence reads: CASQWGNTEAFF. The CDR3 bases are TGTGCCAGCCAGTGGGGGAACACTGAAGCTTTCTTT.

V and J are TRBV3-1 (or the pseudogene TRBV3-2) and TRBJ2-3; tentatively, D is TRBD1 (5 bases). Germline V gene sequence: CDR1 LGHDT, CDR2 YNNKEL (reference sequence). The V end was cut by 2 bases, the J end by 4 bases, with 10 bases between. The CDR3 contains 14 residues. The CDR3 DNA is TGTGCCAGCAGCCAATCCAGGGCGGCAGATACGCAGTATTTT. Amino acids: CASSQSRAADTQYF.

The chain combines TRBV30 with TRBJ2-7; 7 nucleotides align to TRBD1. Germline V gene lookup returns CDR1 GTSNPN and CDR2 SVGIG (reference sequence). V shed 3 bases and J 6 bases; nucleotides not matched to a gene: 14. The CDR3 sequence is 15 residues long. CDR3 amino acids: CAWRAGQAALFEQYF. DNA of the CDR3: TGTGCCTGGAGGGCAGGACAGGCTGCCCTATTCGAGCAGTACTTC. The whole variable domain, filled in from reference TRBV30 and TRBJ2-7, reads SQTIHQWPATLVQPVGSPLSLECTVEGTSNPNLYWYRQAAGRGLQLLFYSVGIGQISSEVPQNLSASRPQDRQFILSSKKLLLSDSGFYLCAWRAGQAALFEQYFGPGTRLTVT.